This entry lists 16 T cell receptor beta chains sequenced from one sample in a study of siplizumab effects on memory and regulatory T cells. Profiled with immunoSEQ multiplex PCR; TCRdb holds only in-frame clones, not every one. The sample includes about 91,000 clones, 90% to 95% of them seen just once. Source material: CD8+ T cells sorted from blood. All receptors come from a human donor in good health.

CDR3 sequence reads: CASSSRWETQYF. CDR3 DNA sequence: TGTGCCAGCAGCTCGCGATGGGAGACCCAGTACTTC. The chain employs TRBV7-9 and TRBJ2-5; D gene unclear. CDR1 is SEHNR and CDR2 is FQNEAQ in the germline V gene (reference sequence). Deletions cut 4 bases from V and 5 bases from J, with 8 bases between. This CDR3 is built from 12 residues.

The chain employs TRBV27 and TRBJ2-1; 10 nucleotides agree with TRBD1. The CDR3 runs 15 residues. V lost 4 bases and J lost 1; bases outside the gene matches: 1. Looked up from germline, CDR1 is MNHEY and CDR2 is SMNVEV (reference sequence). The CDR3: CASSWGQGSYNEQFF. The CDR3, as DNA: TGTGCCAGCAGTTGGGGACAGGGGTCCTACAATGAGCAGTTCTTC.

V is TRBV9 and J is TRBJ1-2; no clear D gene. Germline assignment: CDR1 SGDLS and CDR2 YYNGEE. The V gene lost 3 bases and the J gene lost 4 bases, with 1 base spanning the gap. This CDR3 spans 10 amino acids. The CDR3 DNA reads as TGTGCCAGCAGCGGCTATGGCTACACCTTC. This codes for CASSGYGYTF. Full variable domain (missing parts from reference TRBV9 and TRBJ1-2): DSGVTQTPKHLITATGQRVTLRCSPRSGDLSVYWYQQSLDQGLQFLIQYYNGEERAKGNILERFSAQQFPDLHSELNLSSLELGDSALYFCASSGYGYTFGSGTRLTVV.

The chain carries TRBV5-4 and TRBJ2-3; D possibly corresponds to TRBD1 (5 bases). Germline V gene lookup returns CDR1 SGHNT and CDR2 YYREEE (reference sequence). V shed 2 bases and J shed 2 bases, with 9 bases lying between them. The length of the CDR3 is 14 residues. The CDR3 sequence is CASSFGRATDTQYF. The CDR3 DNA sequence: TGTGCCAGCAGCTTCGGCAGGGCCACAGATACGCAGTATTTT.

The rearrangement uses TRBV9 and TRBJ1-1; the D gene is possibly TRBD1 (5 bases). Trimming cost V 4 bases and J 1 base, with 11 bases left between them. The CDR3 runs 14 residues. The germline V gene has CDR1 SGDLS and CDR2 YYNGEE. DNA for the CDR3: TGTGCCAGCAGCTCGCAACAGGCGAACACTGAAGCTTTCTTT. This gives the protein CASSSQQANTEAFF.

This clone showed up just once. Written as DNA, the CDR3 is TGTGCCAGCAGCTCAGAGTCGAACAGGGACTCTGGGGCCAACGTCCTGACTTTC. Encoded protein: CASSSESNRDSGANVLTF. The chain joins TRBV13 to TRBJ2-6; D is possibly TRBD1 (6 bases). The CDR3 is 18 amino acids. V lost 4 bases and J lost 0, with 16 bases in between. Germline-derived CDR1 and CDR2 are PRHDT and FYEKMQ (reference sequence).

The chain employs TRBV6-5 and TRBJ2-7, with D hard to call. The CDR3 loop spans 14 amino acids. The ends were cut back, 6 bases at V and 6 bases at J, with 18 bases in the middle. The germline V gene encodes CDR1 MNHEY and CDR2 SVGAGI. CDR3 sequence (DNA): TGTGCCAGCAGCGAACAAGGTCCCATCGGCGAGCAGTACTTC. Its translation: CASSEQGPIGEQYF.

This chain links TRBV11-2 with TRBJ2-7, with D perhaps TRBD1 or TRBD2 (6 bases each). The germline V and J ends were trimmed by 4 bases and 1 base, with 17 bases remaining between them. The germline V gene encodes CDR1 SGHAT and CDR2 FQNNGV. CDR3 length: 16 residues. In DNA form, the CDR3 reads TGTGCCAGCAGCTCTCCCGGCGGGACAAGTTCCTACGAGCAGTACTTC. Translating gives CASSSPGGTSSYEQYF.

The chain is built from TRBV11-2 and TRBJ2-1; D unclear. The ends were cut back, 0 bases at V and 10 bases at J, with 7 bases in the middle. Germline CDR1 is SGHAT and CDR2 is FQNNGV. The CDR3 totals 12 residues. DNA for the CDR3: TGTGCCAGCAGCTTAGATTTGGAGGAGCAGTTCTTC. Amino acids: CASSLDLEEQFF.

The chain is built from TRBV9 and TRBJ2-7; D is possibly TRBD1 (5 bases). This CDR3 contains 14 residues. V lost 4 bases and J lost 5, with 16 bases in between. Per the germline V gene, CDR1 is SGDLS and CDR2 is YYNGEE. CDR3 protein: CASSPLQGNHEQYF. Written as DNA, the CDR3 is TGTGCCAGCAGCCCCCTCCAGGGCAACCACGAGCAGTACTTC.

The rearrangement uses TRBV7-3 and TRBJ2-1, with a weak D call TRBD1 (6 bases). Germline-derived CDR1 and CDR2 are SGHTA and FQGTGA. Trimming cost V 5 bases and J 8 bases, with 19 bases left between them. The CDR3 sequence is 15 residues long. CDR3 coding DNA: TGTGCCAGCAGCCCATACAGGGATAGGGTCGATGAGCAGTTCTTC. It encodes CASSPYRDRVDEQFF.

This clone has a single count. This chain connects TRBV7-6 to TRBJ2-1; 9 positions agree with TRBD2. J lost 7 bases, V lost 6 bases, and 13 bases had no gene match. This CDR3 comprises 16 residues. From germline, CDR1 is SGHVS and CDR2 FNYEAQ. This CDR3 is CASSYTVPGLANEQFF. In DNA, the CDR3 is TGTGCCAGCAGTTATACAGTACCGGGACTAGCAAATGAGCAGTTCTTC.

The rearrangement joins TRBV13 to TRBJ2-3; TRBD2 agrees at 9 bases. From germline, CDR1 is PRHDT and CDR2 FYEKMQ (reference sequence). V gave up 1 base and J gave up 3 bases; unmatched junction bases: 11. CDR3 length equals 18 residues. The CDR3 spells CASSLVTAGGPSTDTQYF. DNA for the CDR3: TGTGCCAGCAGCTTAGTTACGGCGGGAGGGCCTTCGACAGATACGCAGTATTTT.

The V call is TRBV6-5, the J call TRBJ1-3; D gene uncertain. Germline assignment: CDR1 MNHEY and CDR2 SVGAGI. Deletions cut 0 bases from V and 0 bases from J, with 6 bases between. The CDR3 totals 15 residues. The CDR3 loop is CASSYSAGSGNTIYF. The CDR3 DNA is TGTGCCAGCAGTTACTCGGCAGGCTCTGGAAACACCATATATTTT.

The chain combines TRBV5-6 with TRBJ1-4, with a tentative D call TRBD1 (6 bases). V lost 4 bases to trimming and J lost 1 base, with 14 bases between them. Germline-derived CDR1 and CDR2 are SGHDT and YYEEEE. CDR3 length: 16 residues. CDR3 residues: CASSPTGIGTNEKLFF. In nucleotides, the CDR3 is TGTGCCAGCAGCCCTACAGGGATTGGAACTAATGAAAAACTGTTTTTT.

As for this clone: The junction departs from germline at one end; a sequencing error may be responsible. The DNA of the CDR3 is TGTGCTAGCAGCTCAACGGAGGGCTACGAGCAGTACTTC. Its translation is CASSSTEGYEQYF. The J gene is TRBJ2-7, the V gene TRBV7-7, with D possibly matching TRBD2 (6 bases). There are 13 residues in the CDR3. Germline V lookup: CDR1 SSHAT, CDR2 FNYEAQ (reference sequence).